Below, 8 T cell receptor beta chains from the same sample are listed, as sequenced in a study of shared clonotypes between healthy human individuals. Selected positively for CCR7 and CD45RO-negative, naive CD8 cells excluded terminally differentiated effector memory CD45RA+ cells. Sequencing used immunoSEQ multiplex PCR; TCRdb keeps in-frame clones, though not all of them. This table has roughly 850,000 clones, about 96% appearing once. The sample consisted of naive CD8+ T cells sorted from blood. The receptors were gathered from a man younger than 40 in good health.

The genes are TRBV7-2 and TRBJ2-7; 7 positions agree with TRBD2. Germline V gives CDR1 SGHTA, CDR2 FQGNSA. There are 14 residues in the CDR3. J was trimmed by 4 bases and V by 2 bases; bases with no gene match: 5. This CDR3 reads CASSLRASGYEQYF. The CDR3 region has the DNA TGTGCCAGCAGCTTACGTGCTAGCGGATACGAGCAGTACTTC.

Details on this clone: An end of the junction does not agree with germline; a read error may underlie this. The V call is TRBV29-1, the J call TRBJ1-2, with a weak D call TRBD1 (5 bases). Germline CDR1 and CDR2: SQVTM and ANQGSEA. CDR3 length: 12 amino acids. As DNA, the CDR3 is TGCAGCGTTAGTGGGGGTCGATATGCCTACACCTTC. Its translation is CSVSGGRYAYTF.

The chain carries TRBV29-1 and TRBJ2-5; 12 nucleotides agree with TRBD2. Per germline, CDR1 SQVTM and CDR2 ANQGSEA. V was pared by 5 bases and J by 0 bases, with 10 bases of the junction left unmatched. The CDR3 spans 17 residues. CDR3 sequence: CSVSGLAGSPYQETQYF. CDR3 sequence (DNA): TGCAGCGTTTCTGGACTAGCGGGATCCCCGTACCAAGAGACCCAGTACTTC.

This clone has a single count. The gene calls are TRBV19 and TRBJ1-2, with D possibly TRBD1 on 6 matching bases. Trimming took off 3 bases at V and 6 bases at J, with 20 bases between the two ends. The CDR3 runs to 16 residues. Germline CDR1 is LNHDA and CDR2 is SQIVND (reference sequence). The CDR3 bases are TGTGCCAGTAGTATCGGCACAGGGATACTAAGGGATGGCTACACCTTC. Protein sequence: CASSIGTGILRDGYTF.

The chain uses TRBV27 and TRBJ2-7; possible D gene TRBD2, 5 bases. The V end lost 8 bases, the J end lost 7 bases, and 9 bases lay between the germline ends. The length of the CDR3 is 10 residues. Germline CDR1 is MNHEY and CDR2 is SMNVEV (reference sequence). The CDR3 protein is CASASGEQYF. The CDR3 DNA reads TGTGCCAGCGCTTCGGGGGAGCAGTACTTC.

The chain is built from TRBV14 and TRBJ2-3, with 8 bases identical to TRBD1. With 3 bases clipped from V and 1 base from J, the junction kept 3 bases outside the gene matches. The germline V gene has CDR1 SGHDN and CDR2 FVKESK. The CDR3 has 15 amino acids. CDR3 loop: CASSHQTGGTDTQYF. The CDR3 DNA reads TGTGCCAGCAGCCACCAGACAGGGGGCACAGATACGCAGTATTTT.

To note about this clone: Other DNA sequences in the sample encode the same CDR3. The V call is TRBV9, the J call TRBJ1-2; the match to TRBD1 covers 9 bases. In germline, CDR1 is SGDLS, CDR2 YYNGEE. V dropped 3 bases and J dropped 2; count of bases not matched to a gene: 2. There are 14 residues in the CDR3. CDR3 sequence (DNA): TGTGCCAGCAGCGCAACAGGGGGCAACTATGGCTACACCTTC. Protein sequence: CASSATGGNYGYTF.

The chain links TRBV25-1 to TRBJ1-4; maybe TRBD1 (5 bases). Trimming left V 1 base short and J 8 bases short, with 23 bases between. From germline, CDR1 is MGHDK and CDR2 SYGVNS. CDR3 length: 18 amino acids. CDR3 amino acids: CASSESDLWGPRGEKLFF. As DNA, the CDR3 is TGTGCCAGCAGTGAATCCGACCTATGGGGACCTAGGGGAGAAAAACTGTTTTTT.